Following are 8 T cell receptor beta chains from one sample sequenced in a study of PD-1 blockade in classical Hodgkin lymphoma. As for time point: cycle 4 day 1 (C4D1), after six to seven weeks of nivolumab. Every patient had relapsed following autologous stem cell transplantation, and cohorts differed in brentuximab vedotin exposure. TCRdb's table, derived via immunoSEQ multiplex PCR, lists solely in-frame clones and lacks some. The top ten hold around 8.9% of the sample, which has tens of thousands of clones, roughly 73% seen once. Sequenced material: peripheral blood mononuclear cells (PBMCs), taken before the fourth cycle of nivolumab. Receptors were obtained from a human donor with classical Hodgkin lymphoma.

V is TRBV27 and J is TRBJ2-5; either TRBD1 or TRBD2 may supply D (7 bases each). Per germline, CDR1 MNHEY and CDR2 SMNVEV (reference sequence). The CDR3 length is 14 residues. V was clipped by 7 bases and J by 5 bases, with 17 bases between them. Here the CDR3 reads CASKSGTVGETQYF. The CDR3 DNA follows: TGTGCCAGCAAAAGCGGGACAGTCGGGGAGACCCAGTACTTC.

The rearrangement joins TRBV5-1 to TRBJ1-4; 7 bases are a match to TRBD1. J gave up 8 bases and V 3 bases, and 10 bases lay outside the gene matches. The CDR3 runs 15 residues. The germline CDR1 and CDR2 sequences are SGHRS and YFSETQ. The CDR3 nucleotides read TGCGCCAGCAGCTCCACAGGGGAACGAGGGGAAAAACTGTTTTTT. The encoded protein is CASSSTGERGEKLFF.

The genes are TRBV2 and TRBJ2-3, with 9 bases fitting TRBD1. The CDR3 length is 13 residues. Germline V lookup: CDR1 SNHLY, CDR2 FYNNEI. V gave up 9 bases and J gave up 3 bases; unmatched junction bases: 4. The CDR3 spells CASGTGSTDTQYF. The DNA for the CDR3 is TGTGCCAGTGGGACAGGGTCTACAGATACGCAGTATTTT. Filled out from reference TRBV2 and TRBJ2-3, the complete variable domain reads EPEVTQTPSHQVTQMGQEVILRCVPISNHLYFYWYRQILGQKVEFLVSFYNNEISEKSEIFDDQFSVERPDGSNFTLKIRSTKLEDSAMYFCASGTGSTDTQYFGPGTRLTVL.

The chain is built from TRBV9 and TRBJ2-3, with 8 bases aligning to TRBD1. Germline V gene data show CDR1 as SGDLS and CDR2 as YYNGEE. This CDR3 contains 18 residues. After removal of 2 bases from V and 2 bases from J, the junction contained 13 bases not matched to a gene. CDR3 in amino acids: CASSVATRGQVATDTQYF. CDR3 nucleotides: TGTGCCAGCAGCGTCGCCACCCGGGGACAGGTAGCCACAGATACGCAGTATTTT.

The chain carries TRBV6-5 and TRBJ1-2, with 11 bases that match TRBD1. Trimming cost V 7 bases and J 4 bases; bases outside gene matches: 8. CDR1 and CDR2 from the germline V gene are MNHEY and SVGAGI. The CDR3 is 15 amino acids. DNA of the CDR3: TGTGCCAGCACCAATCGGGACAGGGGGGCCTATGGCTACACCTTC. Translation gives CASTNRDRGAYGYTF.

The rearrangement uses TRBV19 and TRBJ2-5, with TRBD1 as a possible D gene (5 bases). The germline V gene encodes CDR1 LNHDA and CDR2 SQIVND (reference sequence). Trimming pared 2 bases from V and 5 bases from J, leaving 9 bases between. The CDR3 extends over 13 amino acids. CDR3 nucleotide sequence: TGTGCCAGTAGTATATCAGGGTCGGAGACCCAGTACTTC. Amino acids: CASSISGSETQYF.

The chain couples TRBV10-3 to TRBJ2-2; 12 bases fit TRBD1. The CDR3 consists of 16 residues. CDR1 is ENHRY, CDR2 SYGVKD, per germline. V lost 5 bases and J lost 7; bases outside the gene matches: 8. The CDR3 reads CAISKTGQGADGELFF. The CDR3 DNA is TGTGCCATCAGTAAAACGGGACAGGGGGCTGACGGGGAGCTGTTTTTT.

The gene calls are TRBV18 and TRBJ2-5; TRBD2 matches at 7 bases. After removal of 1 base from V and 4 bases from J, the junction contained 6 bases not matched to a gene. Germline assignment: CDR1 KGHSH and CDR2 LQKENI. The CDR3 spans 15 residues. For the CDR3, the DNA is TGTGCCAGCTCACCACAGAGTCCGGGGGGAGAGACCCAGTACTTC. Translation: CASSPQSPGGETQYF.